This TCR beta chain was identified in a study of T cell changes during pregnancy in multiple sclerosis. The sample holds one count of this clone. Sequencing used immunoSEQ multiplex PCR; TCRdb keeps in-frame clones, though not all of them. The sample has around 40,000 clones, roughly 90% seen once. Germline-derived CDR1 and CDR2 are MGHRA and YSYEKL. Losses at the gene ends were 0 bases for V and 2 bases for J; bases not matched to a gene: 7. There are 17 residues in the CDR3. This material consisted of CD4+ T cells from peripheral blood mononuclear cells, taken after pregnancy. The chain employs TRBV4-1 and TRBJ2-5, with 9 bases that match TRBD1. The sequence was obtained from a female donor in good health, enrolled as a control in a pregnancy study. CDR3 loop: CASSQDWGQGGQETQYF. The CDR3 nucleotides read TGCGCCAGCAGCCAAGATTGGGGACAGGGTGGGCAAGAGACCCAGTACTTC.